The rows below give T cell receptor beta chains drawn from one sample of a study of T cells in Graves' hyperthyroidism and ophthalmopathy. A single record per CDR3 protein comes from TCRdb applying MiXCR to the multiplex PCR reads. The sample lists 650,000 to 700,000 distinct CDR3 sequences, about 18% occurring once. The sequencing sample was made of blood. These receptors were taken from a man between 50 and 59 years old with Graves' hyperthyroidism. The CDR3 runs from the conserved cysteine through the conserved F or W. A D gene is named only where the DNA matches it firmly. Expanded clones get a size class; other rows say once, few or many, or leave the size out.

V gene: TRBV29-1; J gene: TRBJ2-7; D gene: .; clone size: .; CDR3 length: 14; CDR3 protein: CSVEVDPISYEQYF; CDR3 DNA: TGCAGCGTTGAGGTGGATCCTATTTCCTACGAGCAGTACTTC
V gene: TRBV5-1; J gene: TRBJ2-1; D gene: .; clone size: .; CDR3 length: 15; CDR3 protein: CASSAGTHSNNEQFF; CDR3 DNA: TGCGCCAGCAGTGCGGGGACTCACTCAAACAATGAGCAGTTCTTC
V gene: TRBV12-3/TRBV12-4; J gene: TRBJ2-6; D gene: .; clone size: many; CDR3 length: 14; CDR3 protein: CASSATSGANVLTF; CDR3 DNA: TGTGCCAGCAGCGCGACCTCTGGGGCCAACGTCCTGACTTTC
V gene: TRBV7-2; J gene: TRBJ2-7; D gene: .; clone size: many; CDR3 length: 15; CDR3 protein: CASSPHAPGSYEQYF; CDR3 DNA: TGTGCCAGCAGCCCTCACGCTCCGGGCTCCTACGAGCAGTACTTC
V gene: TRBV11-2; J gene: TRBJ2-4; D gene: .; clone size: .; CDR3 length: 16; CDR3 protein: CASSQAMTRVWNIQYF; CDR3 DNA: TGTGCCAGCAGTCAAGCGATGACTAGGGTATGGAACATTCAGTACTTC
V gene: TRBV4-1; J gene: TRBJ1-2; D gene: .; clone size: .; CDR3 length: 15; CDR3 protein: CASSQQSQTNYGYTF; CDR3 DNA: TGCGCCAGCAGCCAGCAGTCCCAGACTAACTATGGCTACACCTTC
V gene: TRBV7-2; J gene: TRBJ1-4; D gene: TRBD1; clone size: many; CDR3 length: 16; CDR3 protein: CASSLLSGTGGEKLFF; CDR3 DNA: TGTGCCAGCAGCCTTCTGTCCGGGACAGGGGGTGAAAAACTGTTTTTT
V gene: TRBV19; J gene: TRBJ2-7; D gene: .; clone size: many; CDR3 length: 15; CDR3 protein: CASSGETGVAYEQYF; CDR3 DNA: TGTGCCAGTAGCGGAGAGACGGGAGTCGCCTACGAGCAGTACTTC
V gene: TRBV27; J gene: TRBJ2-2; D gene: TRBD2; clone size: many; CDR3 length: 16; CDR3 protein: CASSLWTSGNTGELFF; CDR3 DNA: TGTGCCAGCAGTCTCTGGACTAGCGGGAACACCGGGGAGCTGTTTTTT
V gene: TRBV12-3/TRBV12-4; J gene: TRBJ2-7; D gene: .; clone size: many; CDR3 length: 13; CDR3 protein: CASGELPSYEQYF; CDR3 DNA: TGTGCCAGCGGGGAGCTTCCCTCCTACGAGCAGTACTTC
V gene: TRBV14; J gene: TRBJ2-5; D gene: TRBD2; clone size: few; CDR3 length: 13; CDR3 protein: CASSRSGLETQYF; CDR3 DNA: TGTGCCAGCAGCCGTAGCGGGTTAGAGACCCAGTACTTC
V gene: TRBV5-1; J gene: TRBJ1-4; D gene: TRBD1; clone size: .; CDR3 length: 15; CDR3 protein: CASSGTGTGLEKLLF; CDR3 DNA: TGCGCCAGCAGCGGAACCGGGACAGGGCTTGAAAAACTGCTTTTT
V gene: TRBV10-3; J gene: TRBJ1-5; D gene: TRBD1; clone size: many; CDR3 length: 15; CDR3 protein: CAISERGQANQPQHF; CDR3 DNA: TGTGCCATCAGTGAAAGGGGACAGGCCAATCAGCCCCAGCATTTT
V gene: TRBV9; J gene: TRBJ2-7; D gene: .; clone size: .; CDR3 length: 12; CDR3 protein: CASSGARGEQYF; CDR3 DNA: TGTGCCAGCAGCGGTGCCCGGGGCGAGCAGTACTTC
V gene: TRBV28; J gene: TRBJ2-1; D gene: .; clone size: many; CDR3 length: 16; CDR3 protein: CASSLMGRVSYNEQFF; CDR3 DNA: TGTGCCAGCAGTTTAATGGGCAGGGTTTCCTACAATGAGCAGTTCTTC
V gene: TRBV11-2; J gene: TRBJ2-1; D gene: .; clone size: .; CDR3 length: 16; CDR3 protein: CASSLERVSSYNEQLF; CDR3 DNA: TGTGCCAGCAGCTTAGAACGGGTCAGCTCCTACAATGAGCAGCTCTTC
V gene: TRBV30; J gene: TRBJ2-7; D gene: TRBD2; clone size: many; CDR3 length: 15; CDR3 protein: CAWRPGLAGDYEQYF; CDR3 DNA: TGTGCCTGGAGGCCCGGACTAGCGGGGGACTACGAGCAGTACTTC